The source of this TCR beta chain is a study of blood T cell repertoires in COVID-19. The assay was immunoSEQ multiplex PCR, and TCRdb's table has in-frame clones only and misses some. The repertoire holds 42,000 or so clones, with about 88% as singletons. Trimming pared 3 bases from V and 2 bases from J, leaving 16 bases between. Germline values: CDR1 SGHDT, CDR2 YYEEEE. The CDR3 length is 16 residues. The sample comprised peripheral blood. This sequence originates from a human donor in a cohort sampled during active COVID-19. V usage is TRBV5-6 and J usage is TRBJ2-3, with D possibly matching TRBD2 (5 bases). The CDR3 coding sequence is TGTGCCAGCAGCTGGTCTGCGGGCGGTAACACAGATACGCAGTATTTT. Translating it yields CASSWSAGGNTDTQYF.